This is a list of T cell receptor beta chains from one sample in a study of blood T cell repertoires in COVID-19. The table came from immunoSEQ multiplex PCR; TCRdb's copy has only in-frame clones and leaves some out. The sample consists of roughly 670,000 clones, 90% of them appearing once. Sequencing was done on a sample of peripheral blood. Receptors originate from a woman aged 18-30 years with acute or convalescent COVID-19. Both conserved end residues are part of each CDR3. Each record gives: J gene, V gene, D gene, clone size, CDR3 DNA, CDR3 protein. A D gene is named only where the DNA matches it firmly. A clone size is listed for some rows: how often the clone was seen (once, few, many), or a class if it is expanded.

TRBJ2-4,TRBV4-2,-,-,TGTGCCAGCAGCCAAGATCAGGGGGGCATTCAGTACTTC,CASSQDQGGIQYF
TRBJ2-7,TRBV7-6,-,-,TGTGCCAGCAGCTTAAGGCGGAACGAGCAGTACTTC,CASSLRRNEQYF
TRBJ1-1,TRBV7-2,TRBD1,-,TGTGCCAGCAGCTTAGAATCCAACAGGGGGCGCACTGAAGCTTTCTTT,CASSLESNRGRTEAFF
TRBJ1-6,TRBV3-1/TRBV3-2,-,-,TGTGCCAGCAGCCAAGATATCGAGTATTCACCCCTCCACTTT,CASSQDIEYSPLHF
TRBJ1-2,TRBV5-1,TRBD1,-,TGCGCCAGCAGCTGGGGACAGGGCCACGGTGGCTACACCTTC,CASSWGQGHGGYTF
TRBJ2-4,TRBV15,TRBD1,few,TGTGCCACCAGCAGTGATAGGGGACAGGGCATAGACATTCAGTACTTC,CATSSDRGQGIDIQYF
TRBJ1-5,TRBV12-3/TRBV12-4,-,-,TGTGCCAGCAGTCTCGCCCGAGGGCCCCAGCATTTT,CASSLARGPQHF
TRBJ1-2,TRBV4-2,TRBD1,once,TGTGCCAGCAGCGGCGGGACAGGATTAGGCTACACCTTC,CASSGGTGLGYTF
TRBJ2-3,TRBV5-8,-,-,TGTGCCAGCAGCTTGGCGTTCCTGAGCACAGATACGCAGTATTTT,CASSLAFLSTDTQYF
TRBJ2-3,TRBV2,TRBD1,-,TGTGCCAGCCCCGGGACAGGGACGGATACGCAGTATTTT,CASPGTGTDTQYF
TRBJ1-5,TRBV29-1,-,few,TGCAGCGCCCTTTTTCCCACTCCCGAACAGCCCCAGCATTTT,CSALFPTPEQPQHF
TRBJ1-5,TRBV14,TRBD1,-,TGTGCCAGCAGCCAAGGCCCAGCGGACAGGGTGCGTCAGCCCCAGCATTTT,CASSQGPADRVRQPQHF
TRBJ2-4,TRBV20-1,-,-,TGCAGTGCTAGTCCTGCGTCTGGTTCGAAAACCAAAAACATTCAGTACTTC,CSASPASGSKTKNIQYF
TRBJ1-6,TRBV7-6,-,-,TGTGCCAGCAGCTTAGACCACAGGAGACTGTATAATTCACCCCTCCACTTT,CASSLDHRRLYNSPLHF
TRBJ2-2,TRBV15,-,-,TGTGCCACCGGCACTCGGAACACCGGGGAGCTGTTTTTT,CATGTRNTGELFF
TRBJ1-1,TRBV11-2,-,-,TGTGCCAGCAGCTTTAAGAACACTGAAGCTTTCTTT,CASSFKNTEAFF
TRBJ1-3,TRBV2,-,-,TGTGCCACCACTGGAAACACCATATATTTT,CATTGNTIYF
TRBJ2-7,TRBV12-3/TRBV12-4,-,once,TGTGCCAGCAGTCCAGGGGCGGGCAACGAGCAGTACTTC,CASSPGAGNEQYF
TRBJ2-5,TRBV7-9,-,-,TGTGCCAGCAGCTTTCCCCCCTCCCAAGAGACCCAGTACTTC,CASSFPPSQETQYF
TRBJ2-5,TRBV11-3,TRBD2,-,TGTGCCAGCAGCATGGGACTAGCGGGGCGAGAGCAAGAGACCCAGTACTTC,CASSMGLAGREQETQYF
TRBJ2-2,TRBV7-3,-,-,TGTGCCAGCAGCTTAACGACTTTTTTTCCCGGGGAGCTGTTTTTT,CASSLTTFFPGELFF
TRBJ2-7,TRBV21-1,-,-,TGTGCCAGCAGCAAAGGAGGGCAGGGGTGGTCCTACGAGCAGTACTTC,CASSKGGQGWSYEQYF
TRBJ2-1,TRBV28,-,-,TGTGCCAGCCAGAGGGGAGGGGGAACTTACAATGAGCAGTTCTTC,CASQRGGGTYNEQFF
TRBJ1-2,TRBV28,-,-,TGTGCCAGCAGTTTAAGCAGGATCTATGGCTACACCTTC,CASSLSRIYGYTF
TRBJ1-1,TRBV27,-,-,TGTGCCACCTACGACAAGTTGAACACTGAAGCTTTCTTT,CATYDKLNTEAFF
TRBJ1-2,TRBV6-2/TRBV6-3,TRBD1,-,TGTGCCAGCAGTCGTCCCGGGACAGGGCACTATGGCTACACCTTC,CASSRPGTGHYGYTF
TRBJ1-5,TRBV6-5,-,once,TGTGCCAGCCGACCCCAGGGAAGTCAGCCCCAGCATTTT,CASRPQGSQPQHF
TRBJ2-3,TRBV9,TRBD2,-,TGTGCCAGCAGCGTTGGCAGGACTAGCGGGGGGGCTTCAGATACGCAGTATTTT,CASSVGRTSGGASDTQYF
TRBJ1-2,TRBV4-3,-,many,TGCGCCAGCAGCCAAGATAGGAGCGGGGAAGGAGGGTATGGCTACACCTTC,CASSQDRSGEGGYGYTF
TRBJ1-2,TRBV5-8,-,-,TGTGCCAGCAGCTTAGACGCAGGCTACTTAGACTATGGCTACACCTTC,CASSLDAGYLDYGYTF
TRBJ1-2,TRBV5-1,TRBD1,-,TGCGCCAGCAGCTTGGAAACAGGGGGGTTTGGCTACACCTTC,CASSLETGGFGYTF